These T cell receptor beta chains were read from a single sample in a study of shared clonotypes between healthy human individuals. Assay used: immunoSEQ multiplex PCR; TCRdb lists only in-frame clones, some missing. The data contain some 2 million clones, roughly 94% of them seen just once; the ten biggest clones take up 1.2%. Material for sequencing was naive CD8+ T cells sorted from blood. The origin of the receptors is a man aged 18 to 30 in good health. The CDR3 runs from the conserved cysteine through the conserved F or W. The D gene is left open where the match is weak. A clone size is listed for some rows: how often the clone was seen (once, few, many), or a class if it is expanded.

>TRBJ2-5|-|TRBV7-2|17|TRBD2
TGTGCCAGCAGCTTAGGTATCGCGGGAGGGCCTTTTGAGACCCAGTACTTC
CASSLGIAGGPFETQYF
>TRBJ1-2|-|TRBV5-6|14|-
TGTGCCAGCAGCCAGCAGGGAGCTAACTATGGCTACACCTTC
CASSQQGANYGYTF
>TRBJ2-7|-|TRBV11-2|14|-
TGTGCCAGCAGCTTAGTCTGGTCGGGTTACGAGCAGTACTTC
CASSLVWSGYEQYF
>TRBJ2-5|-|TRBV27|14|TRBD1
TGTGCCAGCGGACTAATCGGGACAGGGAGGACCCAGTACTTC
CASGLIGTGRTQYF
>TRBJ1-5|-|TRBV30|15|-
TGTGCCTGGAGTGGGGCAGCTAATAGCAATCAGCCCCAGCATTTT
CAWSGAANSNQPQHF
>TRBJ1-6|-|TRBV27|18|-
TGTGCCAGCAGAACCCTTCTGGGCACAGCCATGTATAATTCACCCCTCCACTTT
CASRTLLGTAMYNSPLHF
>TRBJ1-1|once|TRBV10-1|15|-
TGCGCCAGCAGTGAGTCGACAGCCGCGAACACTGAAGCTTTCTTT
CASSESTAANTEAFF
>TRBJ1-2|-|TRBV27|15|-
TGTGCCAGCAGTTTATCGCTAGCGAATAACTATGGCTACACCTTC
CASSLSLANNYGYTF
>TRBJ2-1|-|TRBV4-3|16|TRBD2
TGCGCCAGCAGCCAAAGGGGATTAGCGGGAGTCAATGAGCAGTTCTTC
CASSQRGLAGVNEQFF
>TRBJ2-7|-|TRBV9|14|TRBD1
TGTGCCAGCAGCATGGGACAGGGAGCCTACGAGCAGTACTTC
CASSMGQGAYEQYF
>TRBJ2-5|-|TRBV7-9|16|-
TGTGCCAGCAGCTTAGCGTATAACAAGGACCAAGAGACCCAGTACTTC
CASSLAYNKDQETQYF
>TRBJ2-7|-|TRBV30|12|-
TGTGCCTGGACTACACAGGGCTACGAGCAGTACTTC
CAWTTQGYEQYF
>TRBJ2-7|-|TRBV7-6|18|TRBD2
TGTGCCAGCAGCTTAGGAATAGCGGGAGGAATTCGGGATTACGAGCAGTACTTC
CASSLGIAGGIRDYEQYF
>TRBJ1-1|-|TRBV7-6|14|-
TGTGCCAGCAGCTTAGGGGCGGGGAACACTGAAGCTTTCTTT
CASSLGAGNTEAFF
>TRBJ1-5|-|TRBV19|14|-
TGTGCCAGTAGTATCAGTCCACGTACAGAGGCCCAGCATTTT
CASSISPRTEAQHF
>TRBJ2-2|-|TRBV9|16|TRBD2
TGTGCCAGCAGCGACCGACTAGCGGGAGCCACCGGGGAGCTGTTTTTT
CASSDRLAGATGELFF
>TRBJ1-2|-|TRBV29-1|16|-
TGCAGCGTTGAAGGGGTCCCGGACAGTCTTAACTATGGCTACACCTTC
CSVEGVPDSLNYGYTF
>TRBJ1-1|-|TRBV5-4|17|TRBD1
TGTGCCAGCAGCTTGGTGGCAGGGGGGCCCAAGAACACTGAAGCTTTCTTT
CASSLVAGGPKNTEAFF
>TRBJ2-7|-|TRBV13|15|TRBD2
TGTGCCAGCAGCCGAACTAGCGGTAACTCCTACGAGCAGTACTTC
CASSRTSGNSYEQYF
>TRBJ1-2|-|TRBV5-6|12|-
TGTGCCAGCAGCCCCACCCCAGGCGCCTACACCTTC
CASSPTPGAYTF
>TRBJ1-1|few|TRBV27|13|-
TGTGCCAGCAGTTTAGGGCTAAACACTGAAGCTTTCTTT
CASSLGLNTEAFF
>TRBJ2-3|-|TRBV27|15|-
TGTGCCAGCAGATTCGGGGTCTCTAGCACAGATACGCAGTATTTT
CASRFGVSSTDTQYF
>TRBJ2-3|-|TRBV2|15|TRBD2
TGTGCCAGCAGCATTACTAGCGCCAGCACAGATACGCAGTATTTT
CASSITSASTDTQYF
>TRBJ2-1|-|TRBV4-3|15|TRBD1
TGCGCCAGCAGCCGTCTTGACAGGGGGGAGAATGAGCAGTTCTTC
CASSRLDRGENEQFF
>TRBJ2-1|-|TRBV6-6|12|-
TGTGCCAGCAGTTACGGGACCCATGAGCAGTTCTTC
CASSYGTHEQFF
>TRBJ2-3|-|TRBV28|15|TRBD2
TGTGCCAGCAGTTGGGGGACTAGCGGCACAGATACGCAGTATTTT
CASSWGTSGTDTQYF